The T cell receptor beta chain described here comes from a study of OX40 agonist ivuxolimab in advanced cancers. Unmatched junction bases numbered 5, after V lost 4 bases and J lost 1 base. The CDR3 length is 15 residues. The germline V gene encodes CDR1 MNHNS and CDR2 SASEGT. Using immunoSEQ multiplex PCR, the repertoire was profiled, and TCRdb retains in-frame clones only, with some absent. The repertoire holds about 80,000 clones, with around 80% as singletons. Material: CD4+ or CD8+ T cells sorted from blood, obtained in a trial of the OX40 agonist ivuxolimab. The TCR comes from an adult with an advanced solid tumor such as melanoma, head and neck, liver or kidney cancer. The chain couples TRBV6-1 to TRBJ2-3; 7 nucleotides agree with TRBD1. CDR3 amino acids: CASSAFTGGTDTQYF. The CDR3 DNA reads TGTGCCAGCAGTGCCTTCACAGGGGGCACAGATACGCAGTATTTT.